A selection of T cell receptor beta chains follows, all from one sample in a study of blood T cell repertoires in COVID-19. The assay was immunoSEQ multiplex PCR, and TCRdb's table has in-frame clones only and misses some. The sample contains 240,000 or so clones, more than 80% of which appear only once. The sequenced sample consisted of peripheral blood. Receptors were obtained from a woman older than 75 with COVID-19, enrolled during active disease. The CDR3 runs from the conserved cysteine through the conserved F or W. Fields, in order: CDR3 protein, V gene, clone size. Expanded clones get a size class; other rows say once, few or many, or leave the size out.

CDR3: CASWGGGGRAFF
V: TRBV3-1/TRBV3-2
size: -

CDR3: CASSQSQGNTEAFF
V: TRBV16
size: -

CDR3: CASSPSGNYGYTF
V: TRBV18
size: few

CDR3: CASKAARSSTDTQYF
V: TRBV19
size: -

CDR3: CASSPGGLASDTQYF
V: TRBV7-9
size: -

CDR3: CASSVEGGLGIDEQFF
V: TRBV9
size: -

CDR3: CASSLAESVYEQYF
V: TRBV5-1
size: -

CDR3: CASSWDQEGGYTF
V: TRBV5-4
size: -

CDR3: CASSPQGTEAFF
V: TRBV5-1
size: once

CDR3: CASSPMGYQETQYF
V: TRBV2
size: -

CDR3: CATGTGGDEKLFF
V: TRBV15
size: -

CDR3: CASSLRGQGRTGELFF
V: TRBV11-1
size: -

CDR3: CASSERQDTDTQYF
V: TRBV10-1
size: -

CDR3: CASSFRNTIYF
V: TRBV12-3/TRBV12-4
size: -

CDR3: CASSSSQGESNQPQHF
V: TRBV6-5
size: -

CDR3: CASSLETGNQPQHF
V: TRBV27
size: -

CDR3: CASSEGDNPRDTIYF
V: TRBV25-1
size: -

CDR3: CASSRTRGQSSGNTIYF
V: TRBV9
size: -

CDR3: CASSFGVRAGAYQETQYF
V: TRBV11-2
size: -

CDR3: CASSSVFQETQYF
V: TRBV28
size: -

CDR3: CASSIEHSSYNEQFF
V: TRBV19
size: once

CDR3: CASSLTGGWNTIYF
V: TRBV28
size: -

CDR3: CATATAKIQYF
V: TRBV6-5
size: -